The clone carrying this T cell receptor (beta chain) was seen only a few times. The antigen remains unidentified. The source of the sample is a study of tumor-infiltrating lymphocytes in primary liver carcinoma. Using a constant-region primer together with ProtoScript II reverse transcriptase, TCR beta cDNA was made from roughly 520 ng of total RNA. Slightly modified ARM-PCR, run as three nested multiplex PCR rounds, produced the TCR beta libraries. Rounds one and two of PCR, each of about 10 cycles, were primed with TRBV1-TRBV30 forward primers and a C-beta reverse primer. From the multiplex PCR reads, TCRdb called clonotypes with MiXCR, one entry per CDR3 protein. The sample has about 310,000 distinct CDR3 sequences, more than 55% seen once. Study-wide points: Significantly greater top-250-clone fractions characterized tumors relative to blood (p = 0.039). Tumor-adjacent and tumor-blood pairs overlapped less than tumor region pairs did.

Germline DNA was also extracted, and blood RNA was taken from unsorted whole blood. Infection with HBV was chronic in patients; they were treatment-naive. The CDR3 spans 13 residues. V lost 3 bases, J lost 7 bases, and 12 bases lay in between. Germline V gene lookup returns CDR1 MNHEY and CDR2 SVGAGI. The sequenced material came from peripheral blood. The receptor was isolated from a woman younger than 45 with primary liver carcinoma and hepatitis B virus infection. The chain employs TRBV6-5 and TRBJ1-2, with D tentatively TRBD1 (5 bases). CDR3 in DNA: TGTGCCAGCAGTTATGACAGCAGTTCTGGCTACACCTTC. It translates to CASSYDSSSGYTF.